Below, 28 T cell receptor beta chains from the same sample are listed, as sequenced in a study of patients and donors after allogeneic stem cell transplantation. TCRdb used MiXCR to reprocess the RT-PCR reads, holding one entry per CDR3 protein. The sample yields roughly 880,000 distinct CDR3 sequences, approximately 18% seen once. The sample consisted of blood, either unsorted or a sorted T cell fraction (not recorded which). These receptors originate from a human donor who was either an allogeneic HSCT recipient or a stem cell or donor lymphocyte infusion donor (not recorded which). It is not recorded whose cells these are; they may come from a transplant donor.

This clonotype was observed many times. The genes are TRBV12-3 or TRBV12-4 and TRBJ2-6, with D perhaps matching TRBD2 (6 bases). With 3 bases removed from V and 3 bases from J, the gap between germline ends came to 9 bases. The CDR3 consists of 15 residues. CDR3 in DNA: TGTGCCAGCAGTTTGTGGGGGGTTGGGGCCAACGTCCTGACTTTC. This encodes CASSLWGVGANVLTF.

About this clonotype itself: Being one base from a much bigger clone, this may be a read error. This chain connects TRBV5-1 to TRBJ2-3, with no clear D. Trimming stripped 2 bases from V and 6 bases from J, with 19 bases between. The CDR3 is 16 residues long. The germline CDR1 and CDR2 sequences are SGHRS and YFSETQ. CDR3 bases: TGCGCCAGCAGCTTTTCCGGGTCAGGATTCTCTGATACGCAGTATTTT. Translated, it gives CASSFSGSGFSDTQYF.

This clonotype has more than one count but fewer than ten. This chain joins TRBV12-3 or TRBV12-4 and TRBJ2-7, with D possibly being TRBD2 (5 bases). V dropped 8 bases and J dropped 5 bases, with 25 bases sitting between them. The CDR3 runs 16 residues. The CDR3 DNA reads TGTGCCAGCGGAAGCTCTTCTTTTAGCGTTTCTGACGAGCAGTACTTC. Translating it yields CASGSSSFSVSDEQYF.

This clonotype was recorded a few times. The rearrangement uses TRBV7-6 and TRBJ2-1; TRBD2 is a possible D gene (5 bases). The CDR3 extends over 15 amino acids. In germline, CDR1 is SGHVS, CDR2 FNYEAQ. With 4 bases removed from V and 6 bases from J, the gap between germline ends came to 16 bases. The CDR3 spells CASSSLDYALNEQFF. The CDR3, as DNA: TGTGCCAGCAGCTCCCTCGACTACGCACTCAATGAGCAGTTCTTC.

The rearrangement links TRBV20-1 to TRBJ2-3; 7 bases align to TRBD1. From germline, CDR1 is DFQATT and CDR2 SNEGSKA (reference sequence). The length of the CDR3 is 12 residues. V gave up 4 bases and J gave up 5 bases; unmatched junction bases: 3. This CDR3 reads CSAITGEDTQYF. CDR3 DNA sequence: TGCAGTGCTATAACAGGGGAAGATACGCAGTATTTT.

This clonotype showed up just a few times. The chain is built from TRBV7-2 and TRBJ2-3; 7 bases map to TRBD1. CDR1 and CDR2 from the germline V gene are SGHTA and FQGNSA. J gave up 4 bases and V 5 bases, and 9 bases lay outside the gene matches. The CDR3 consists of 15 residues. The DNA for the CDR3 is TGTGCCAGCAGCCTAAGACAGGGCGGCGCAGATACGCAGTATTTT. Its protein product is CASSLRQGGADTQYF.

This sequence joins TRBV24-1 and TRBJ2-1, with unresolved D. This CDR3 is 17 amino acids long. V lost 3 bases to trimming and J lost 6 bases, with 20 bases between them. The V gene's germline CDR1 is KGHDR and CDR2 SFDVKD. The chain's CDR3 is CATSDGIQTKDPNEQFF. CDR3 DNA: TGTGCCACCAGTGATGGGATCCAAACAAAAGACCCCAATGAGCAGTTCTTC.

Only a few counts were recorded for this clonotype. The chain is built from TRBV4-3 and TRBJ2-3, with TRBD2 matching 9 bases. Germline V gene sequence: CDR1 LGHNA, CDR2 YSLEER. The junction had 3 bases not matched to a gene; V was cut back by 0 bases and J by 11 bases. This CDR3 comprises 13 residues. The CDR3 sequence is CASSQDLAGQQYF. CDR3 nucleotide sequence: TGCGCCAGCAGCCAAGATCTAGCGGGACAGCAGTATTTT.

The V gene is TRBV7-2, the J gene TRBJ2-3, with TRBD2 matching over 7 bases. The CDR3 totals 17 residues. CDR1 is SGHTA and CDR2 is FQGNSA in the germline V gene. Germline trimming cut 5 bases from V and 4 bases from J; bases unmatched to any gene: 15. The CDR3 here is CASSPYLGGSTSDTQYF. The CDR3 DNA sequence: TGTGCCAGCAGCCCCTACTTGGGCGGGAGTACATCAGATACGCAGTATTTT.

A few counts support this clonotype. J is TRBJ2-1 and V is TRBV5-6, with a weak D call TRBD1 (6 bases). There are 13 residues in the CDR3. Trimming shortened V by 1 base and J by 14 bases, and 16 bases separated the two germline ends. The germline gives CDR1 SGHDT, CDR2 YYEEEE. CDR3 protein: CASSLLGTLWEFF. As DNA, the CDR3 is TGTGCCAGCAGCTTGCTCGGGACACTTTGGGAGTTCTTC.

This clonotype was counted between two and nine times. The gene calls are TRBV20-1 and TRBJ2-1; 8 nucleotides match TRBD2. The V and J ends lost 1 base and 7 bases, in that order; junction bases with no gene match: 3. This CDR3 has 13 residues. CDR1 and CDR2 from the germline V gene are DFQATT and SNEGSKA (reference sequence). CDR3 coding DNA: TGCAGTGCTAGAGCGGGAGGGGCAAATGAGCAGTTCTTC. It yields the protein CSARAGGANEQFF.

The genes are TRBV6-2 or TRBV6-3 and TRBJ2-3; D possibly corresponds to TRBD2 (6 bases). Germline V CDR1 and CDR2: MNHEY, SVGEGT. The CDR3 totals 13 residues. V dropped 2 bases and J dropped 9 bases, with 12 bases sitting between them. As DNA, the CDR3 is TGTGCCAGCAGTTACGGCGGGGCGGGCACGCAGTATTTT. It codes for CASSYGGAGTQYF.

This clonotype was counted between two and nine times. The chain joins TRBV6-5 to TRBJ2-7, with D perhaps given as TRBD1 or TRBD2 (5 bases each). V lost 4 bases and J lost 0, with 13 bases in between. Germline values: CDR1 MNHEY, CDR2 SVGAGI. There are 15 residues in the CDR3. CDR3 coding DNA: TGTGCCAGCAGTTCCACCCCAGGGAGCTCCTACGAGCAGTACTTC. Encoded protein: CASSSTPGSSYEQYF.

This clonotype was seen many times. The chain joins TRBV20-1 to TRBJ2-1, with TRBD2 matching over 8 bases. The CDR3 sequence is 13 residues long. From germline, CDR1 is DFQATT and CDR2 SNEGSKA (reference sequence). This CDR3 is CSASGTRANEQFF. CDR3 nucleotides: TGCAGCGCGTCCGGGACTAGGGCGAATGAGCAGTTCTTC.

In this sample, this clonotype turned up many times. V usage is TRBV5-5 and J usage is TRBJ2-7, with TRBD1 matching over 9 bases. CDR1 is SGHKS and CDR2 is YYEKEE in the germline V gene (reference sequence). This CDR3 comprises 14 residues. V dropped 5 bases and J dropped 3; count of bases not matched to a gene: 6. In DNA form, the CDR3 reads TGTGCCAGCAGTCTTGGACAGGGGTTCTACGAGCAGTACTTC. Encoded protein: CASSLGQGFYEQYF.

This clonotype was seen more than once but under ten times. The chain has TRBV7-8 and TRBJ2-2; 8 bases agree with TRBD1. CDR3 length: 15 residues. Germline loops: CDR1 SGHVS, CDR2 FQNEAQ. The junction had 9 bases not matched to a gene; V was cut back by 5 bases and J by 7 bases. DNA for the CDR3: TGTGCCAGCAGCCCACAGACAGGGGTGGTCGGGGAGCTGTTTTTT. It translates to CASSPQTGVVGELFF.

The gene calls are TRBV30 and TRBJ2-1, with 16 bases aligning to TRBD2. Germline loops: CDR1 GTSNPN, CDR2 SVGIG (reference sequence). This CDR3 region has 15 residues. The CDR3 coding sequence is TGTGCTTTCCAGTTAGGGACTAGCGGGGGGGCCCAGCAGTTCTTC. This codes for CAFQLGTSGGAQQFF.

In its sample, this clonotype was seen a few times. This chain links TRBV12-3 or TRBV12-4 with TRBJ2-1; D unclear. There are 14 residues in the CDR3. Trimming cost V 3 bases and J 0 bases, with 6 bases left between them. CDR3 sequence: CASSFGYSYNEQFF. The CDR3, as DNA: TGTGCCAGCAGTTTTGGTTACTCCTACAATGAGCAGTTCTTC.

The chain has TRBV9 and TRBJ2-7, with TRBD2 matching over 8 bases. The V gene end was trimmed by 4 bases and the J gene end by 5 bases; junction bases not matched to a gene: 11. Germline V gene data show CDR1 as SGDLS and CDR2 as YYNGEE. The CDR3 contains 15 residues. CDR3 region: CASSSPRGEGHEQYF. CDR3 DNA: TGTGCCAGCAGCTCCCCGCGGGGGGAGGGCCACGAGCAGTACTTC.

This clonotype was detected a few times. The chain has TRBV9 and TRBJ1-2; the D is unclear. CDR1 and CDR2 from the germline V gene are SGDLS and YYNGEE. The CDR3 is 11 amino acids. V dropped 0 bases and J dropped 7 bases, with 4 bases sitting between them. The chain's CDR3 is CASSVVGGYTF. CDR3 DNA sequence: TGTGCCAGCAGCGTAGTCGGTGGCTACACCTTC.

This clonotype showed up just a few times. The V call is TRBV24-1, the J call TRBJ2-5; D is possibly TRBD2 (6 bases). The CDR3 covers 15 residues. The V and J ends lost 4 bases and 5 bases respectively, with 16 bases between them. Germline loops: CDR1 KGHDR, CDR2 SFDVKD. The CDR3 spells CATSDPGRLTETQYF. CDR3 nucleotides: TGTGCCACCAGTGACCCAGGGAGGTTGACTGAGACCCAGTACTTC.

The chain couples TRBV4-1 to TRBJ2-7; a weak D match, TRBD2 (6 bases). Germline V gene lookup returns CDR1 MGHRA and CDR2 YSYEKL. The length of the CDR3 is 15 residues. Trimming left V 4 bases short and J 2 bases short, with 15 bases between. In nucleotides, the CDR3 is TGCGCCAGCAGCCTGGGATGGGGACTGACCTACGAGCAGTACTTC. It is translated as CASSLGWGLTYEQYF.

This clonotype came up a few times. The rearrangement uses TRBV12-3 or TRBV12-4 and TRBJ1-3; maybe TRBD1 (5 bases). The CDR3 runs 16 residues. V gave up 8 bases and J gave up 3 bases, with 20 bases separating them. The CDR3 DNA is TGTGCCAGCGGGGATAACCAGGGAATGGTTGGAAACACCATATATTTT. Translating gives CASGDNQGMVGNTIYF.

This clonotype was counted only a few times. The CDR3 DNA reads as TGTGCCAGCAGGAGATGGAAGGGGTCCTATAATTCACCCCTCCACTTT. The encoded protein is CASRRWKGSYNSPLHF. The chain employs TRBV6-1 and TRBJ1-6; a weak D match, TRBD1 (5 bases). This CDR3 is built from 16 residues. Germline-derived CDR1 and CDR2 are MNHNS and SASEGT. Deletions cut 6 bases from V and 1 base from J, with 13 bases between.

In this sample, this clonotype turned up many times. V is TRBV5-6 and J is TRBJ2-1, with TRBD1 matching 8 bases. The length of the CDR3 is 13 residues. From germline, CDR1 is SGHDT and CDR2 YYEEEE. V shed 3 bases, J shed 7 bases, and the junction held 3 bases outside the gene matches. CDR3 DNA sequence: TGTGCCAGCAGCTGGGGGACAGGAAATGAGCAGTTCTTC. This encodes CASSWGTGNEQFF.

V and J are TRBV6-5 and TRBJ1-2; D not certain. This CDR3 is built from 13 residues. Germline-derived CDR1 and CDR2 are MNHEY and SVGAGI. The ends were cut back, 0 bases at V and 8 bases at J, with 10 bases in the middle. CDR3 sequence (DNA): TGTGCCAGCAGTTACTCGGGTGATGGAGGCTACACCTTC. This gives the protein CASSYSGDGGYTF.

This chain joins TRBV7-9 and TRBJ2-7; tentative D call: TRBD1 (5 bases). The CDR3 is made up of 16 amino acids. Germline values: CDR1 SEHNR, CDR2 FQNEAQ (reference sequence). The V and J ends lost 1 base and 1 base respectively, with 14 bases between them. CDR3 bases: TGTGCCAGCAGCTTAGAGGGGCGTGGCAGATCCTACGAGCAGTACTTC. This codes for CASSLEGRGRSYEQYF.

The rearrangement links TRBV25-1 to TRBJ1-1, with D hard to call. V dropped 6 bases and J dropped 1 base, with 18 bases sitting between them. Germline lookup yields CDR1 MGHDK and CDR2 SYGVNS. The CDR3 is made up of 16 amino acids. The CDR3 coding sequence is TGTGCCAGCAGCCACGGGGAGGAACCGAAGAACACTGAAGCTTTCTTT. This translates into CASSHGEEPKNTEAFF.